This is a list of T cell receptor beta chains from one sample in a study of cytomegalovirus exposure and HLA in healthy donors. The method was immunoSEQ multiplex PCR; TCRdb's version includes in-frame clones alone and lacks a portion of them. The sample records around 130,000 clones, under 85% being singletons. The sequenced material came from PBMCs. The receptors derive from a boy younger than 18 in good health and CMV-seronegative. The CDR3 runs from the conserved cysteine through the conserved F or W. The D gene is left open where the match is weak. Clone size is shown for a subset of rows, as once, few, many or a class of expanded clone.

>TRBV9|TRBJ1-5|.|.
CASSVGTVNQPQHF
TGTGCCAGCAGCGTAGGGACAGTCAATCAGCCCCAGCATTTT
>TRBV27|TRBJ1-2|.|.
CASSFRALNYGYTF
TGTGCCAGCAGTTTCAGGGCTCTTAACTATGGCTACACCTTC
>TRBV15|TRBJ2-7|.|.
CATSRAFGGEQYF
TGTGCCACCAGCAGGGCGTTCGGAGGCGAGCAGTACTTC
>TRBV4-1|TRBJ2-2|.|.
CASSQVRRASTGELFF
TGCGCCAGCAGCCAAGTTAGGAGGGCCTCCACCGGGGAGCTGTTTTTT
>TRBV7-9|TRBJ1-5|.|.
CASSPNSQDMSQHF
TGTGCCAGCAGTCCCAACAGCCAGGACATGTCCCAGCATTTT
>TRBV6-6|TRBJ2-2|.|.
CASIPGATGELFF
TGTGCCAGCATCCCAGGGGCGACCGGGGAGCTGTTTTTT
>TRBV7-9|TRBJ2-2|TRBD2|.
CASSSTSGRAISGELFF
TGTGCCAGCAGCTCAACTAGCGGGAGGGCCATAAGCGGGGAGCTGTTTTTT
>TRBV2|TRBJ1-2|.|.
CASSGIVVSYTF
TGTGCCAGCAGCGGGATAGTAGTCAGCTACACCTTC
>TRBV9|TRBJ2-5|.|.
CASSAGRGATQYF
TGTGCCAGCAGCGCTGGTAGGGGTGCGACCCAGTACTTC
>TRBV7-2|TRBJ1-5|.|once
CASSLEFLGTQHF
TGTGCCAGCAGCTTAGAATTTCTCGGGACCCAGCATTTT
>TRBV7-9|TRBJ2-1|.|few
CASAPVSGPPYNEQFF
TGTGCCAGCGCCCCCGTTAGCGGTCCTCCCTACAATGAGCAGTTCTTC
>TRBV5-4|TRBJ2-1|.|.
CASSRYSRATNSEQFF
TGTGCCAGCAGTCGATATAGCAGGGCTACGAATAGTGAGCAGTTCTTC
>TRBV4-2|TRBJ2-2|TRBD1|few
CASSPTGTGGTGELFF
TGTGCCAGCAGCCCAACCGGGACAGGGGGGACCGGGGAGCTGTTTTTT
>TRBV2|TRBJ1-4|TRBD1|once
CASRPGQSNEKLFF
TGTGCCAGCCGACCGGGACAGTCTAATGAAAAACTGTTTTTT
>TRBV10-3|TRBJ1-1|.|.
CAISDVGKNTEAFF
TGTGCCATCAGTGATGTGGGCAAGAACACTGAAGCTTTCTTT
>TRBV19|TRBJ2-1|TRBD2|.
CASSLKGLAGNYNEQFF
TGTGCCAGTAGTTTGAAGGGACTAGCGGGAAACTACAATGAGCAGTTCTTC
>TRBV19|TRBJ2-7|.|.
CATSPTVTSYEQYF
TGTGCCACCTCACCCACAGTGACCTCCTACGAGCAGTACTTC
>TRBV6-1|TRBJ2-1|.|.
CASSFTSRNNEQFF
TGTGCCAGCAGTTTTACTAGCCGGAACAATGAGCAGTTCTTC
>TRBV9|TRBJ2-7|.|.
CASSVGGGDSYEQYF
TGTGCCAGCAGCGTAGGTGGCGGGGATTCCTACGAGCAGTACTTC
>TRBV10-3|TRBJ2-1|.|.
CAISEFSVHEQFF
TGTGCCATCAGTGAATTTTCCGTCCATGAGCAGTTCTTC
>TRBV19|TRBJ2-4|TRBD2|.
CATSGSSAKNIQYF
TGTGCCACAAGCGGGAGTTCAGCCAAAAACATTCAGTACTTC
>TRBV5-1|TRBJ1-1|.|once
CASSLGQGSNEAFF
TGCGCCAGCAGCTTGGGGCAGGGGAGTAATGAAGCTTTCTTT
>TRBV19|TRBJ1-1|.|once
CASSIMANTEAFF
TGTGCCAGTAGTATTATGGCGAACACTGAAGCTTTCTTT
>TRBV30|TRBJ1-3|.|.
CAWDKSSGNTIYF
TGTGCCTGGGACAAGAGCTCTGGAAACACCATATATTTT
>TRBV7-2|TRBJ1-1|.|.
CASSLEPGLTEAFF
TGTGCCAGCAGCTTAGAACCTGGTCTAACTGAAGCTTTCTTT
>TRBV19|TRBJ2-3|.|.
CASSLRGDTQYF
TGTGCCAGTAGTCTAAGGGGTGATACGCAGTATTTT
>TRBV30|TRBJ2-7|TRBD1|.
CAWTGGGYEQYF
TGTGCCTGGACAGGGGGTGGATACGAGCAGTACTTC
>TRBV7-2|TRBJ2-7|TRBD2|.
CASSAASGGAVEQYF
TGTGCCAGCAGCGCGGCTAGCGGGGGGGCGGTCGAGCAGTACTTC
>TRBV29-1|TRBJ2-2|.|.
CSGLLRADGELFF
TGCAGCGGTCTCTTGCGGGCCGACGGGGAGCTGTTTTTT
>TRBV4-1|TRBJ1-2|.|once
CASSSPGLNSYGYTF
TGCGCCAGCAGCTCCCCGGGACTCAATAGCTATGGCTACACCTTC
>TRBV4-1|TRBJ1-4|.|.
CASSQSRAALKELFF
TGCGCCAGCAGCCAAAGCAGAGCGGCCCTTAAGGAACTGTTTTTT
>TRBV28|TRBJ2-6|.|.
CASSLLSGANVLTF
TGTGCCAGCAGTTTACTCTCTGGGGCCAACGTCCTGACTTTC
>TRBV11-2|TRBJ2-7|.|.
CASSLVGDSSYEQYF
TGTGCCAGCAGCTTAGTCGGGGACTCCTCCTACGAGCAGTACTTC
>TRBV7-3|TRBJ2-2|.|.
CASSLQGSGGGELFF
TGTGCCAGCAGCCTACAGGGATCTGGTGGCGGGGAGCTGTTTTTT
>TRBV5-6|TRBJ1-4|.|.
CASSYGGGLGEKLFF
TGTGCCAGCAGCTATGGCGGGGGCTTGGGTGAAAAACTGTTTTTT